This TCR beta chain was recorded in a study of cytomegalovirus exposure and HLA in healthy donors. For this clone: What it binds is not known.

From germline, CDR1 is SGHTA and CDR2 FQGNSA. This CDR3 spans 16 amino acids. V was pared by 5 bases and J by 9 bases, with 13 bases of the junction left unmatched. The study's findings and limits: TCR beta chains numbering 164 were designated cytomegalovirus-associated.

Unrecorded immune exposure was likely among donors, who were nominally healthy when sampled. The PCR ran on 60 Vbeta and 13 Jbeta primers. Sequenced by immunoSEQ multiplex PCR; TCRdb stores in-frame clones only, minus some. The table has more than 150,000 clones, over 70% seen once. Sequenced: PBMCs. J is TRBJ2-1 and V is TRBV7-2, with 10 nucleotides matching TRBD2. The sequence came from a man between 18 and 35 years old in good health and CMV-seronegative. CDR3 region: CASSRRSGGAGIEQFF. The CDR3 nucleotides are TGTGCCAGCAGCAGACGGAGCGGGGGGGCAGGGATTGAGCAGTTCTTC.